One TCR beta chain is described in this entry. This sample was included in a study of hypomethylating agent response in myelodysplastic syndrome. Method: immunoSEQ multiplex PCR; TCRdb's copy keeps in-frame clones and lacks some. The table shows thousands of clones, with 65% to 85% occurring only once. Trimming took 1 base from V and 5 from J, leaving 17 bases between them. From germline, CDR1 is SEHNR and CDR2 FQNEAQ (reference sequence). The CDR3 sequence is 16 residues long. Sequencing was performed on bone marrow, taken before or after starting hypomethylating agent treatment for myelodysplastic syndrome (not recorded which). The source of this sequence is a human donor with myelodysplastic syndrome. The chain carries TRBV7-9 and TRBJ1-1; no firm D call. For the CDR3, the DNA is TGTGCCAGCAGCTTAGGATCCATTCGGGGAGGTACTGAAGCTTTCTTT. Encoded protein: CASSLGSIRGGTEAFF. The complete variable domain, with remaining parts taken from reference TRBV7-9 and TRBJ1-1, reads DTGVSQNPRHKITKRGQNVTFRCDPISEHNRLYWYRQTLGQGPEFLTYFQNEAQLEKSRLLSDRFSAERPKGSFSTLEIQRTEQGDSAMYLCASSLGSIRGGTEAFFGQGTRLTVV.